This T cell receptor (beta chain) originates from a study of vaccination effects on CD4 cells after COVID-19. Study as a whole: A couple of convalescent patients gave samples 16 days and one week before vaccination.

Regarding the study as a whole: Predominantly, the post-vaccine spike-reactive clones of convalescents comprised new vaccine-induced clones.

Libraries were prepared by immunoSEQ multiplex PCR; TCRdb keeps only in-frame clonotypes and omits some of them. The sample carries approximately 45,000 clones, about 78% recorded once. Germline V gives CDR1 SGDLS, CDR2 YYNGEE. With 3 bases removed from V and 3 bases from J, the gap between germline ends came to 13 bases. There are 15 residues in the CDR3. In regard to this clone: What it binds is not known.

At the end of 10 days of culture, CD4+ T cells were isolated. From March to December 2020, the person had a SARS-CoV-2 infection that was confirmed by PCR. This chain links TRBV9 with TRBJ2-1; D possibly corresponds to TRBD1 (6 bases). This TCR came from a human donor who had a prior SARS-CoV-2 infection. The sequenced sample was CD4+ T cells from PBMCs cultured without peptide, obtained before COVID-19 vaccination. The CDR3 nucleotides are TGTGCCAGCAGCGAAGGGGGAGTTTTCTACAATGAGCAGTTCTTC. As protein: CASSEGGVFYNEQFF.